The rows below give T cell receptor beta chains drawn from one sample of a study of cytomegalovirus exposure and HLA in healthy donors. The assay was immunoSEQ multiplex PCR, and TCRdb's table has in-frame clones only and misses some. Of 120,000 to 150,000 clones listed, 79% are singletons. Sequencing was carried out using PBMCs. The receptor source for this set is a woman aged 40 to 49 in good health and CMV-seropositive. Both conserved end residues are part of each CDR3. The order of the fields is J gene, D gene, V gene, clone size, CDR3 protein, CDR3 DNA. The D gene is left open where the match is weak. Part of the rows lack a size; the others show once, few, many or a class for expanded clones.

j_gene: TRBJ2-7
d_gene: -
v_gene: TRBV6-5
abundance: -
CDR3aa: CASSYSTGRSYEQYF
CDR3nt: TGTGCCAGCAGTTACTCGACAGGGAGGTCCTACGAGCAGTACTTC

j_gene: TRBJ2-2
d_gene: TRBD2
v_gene: TRBV19
abundance: -
CDR3aa: CASFHSGGLSTGELFF
CDR3nt: TGTGCCAGTTTTCACTCGGGGGGGCTATCCACCGGGGAGCTGTTTTTT

j_gene: TRBJ2-7
d_gene: TRBD1
v_gene: TRBV5-1
abundance: -
CDR3aa: CASSPTGGAFYEQYF
CDR3nt: TGCGCCAGCAGCCCGACAGGGGGCGCCTTCTACGAGCAGTACTTC

j_gene: TRBJ1-5
d_gene: -
v_gene: TRBV10-3
abundance: few
CDR3aa: CAISESAGLINQPQHF
CDR3nt: TGTGCCATCAGTGAGTCTGCAGGACTGATCAATCAGCCCCAGCATTTT

j_gene: TRBJ2-5
d_gene: -
v_gene: TRBV19
abundance: -
CDR3aa: CASSIGKGQGGTQYF
CDR3nt: TGTGCCAGTAGTATAGGAAAAGGGCAGGGAGGGACCCAGTACTTC

j_gene: TRBJ2-1
d_gene: TRBD2
v_gene: TRBV9
abundance: -
CDR3aa: CASSVGGLAGASDNEQFF
CDR3nt: TGTGCCAGCAGCGTAGGAGGACTAGCGGGGGCCTCTGACAATGAGCAGTTCTTC

j_gene: TRBJ2-5
d_gene: TRBD2
v_gene: TRBV11-2
abundance: -
CDR3aa: CASRSLRGGLETQYF
CDR3nt: TGTGCCAGCAGGTCCTTGCGGGGGGGTTTGGAGACCCAGTACTTC

j_gene: TRBJ2-1
d_gene: TRBD2
v_gene: TRBV4-1
abundance: -
CDR3aa: CASSQDGLAGGYNEQFF
CDR3nt: TGCGCCAGCAGCCAAGATGGACTAGCGGGGGGCTACAATGAGCAGTTCTTC

j_gene: TRBJ2-3
d_gene: -
v_gene: TRBV7-9
abundance: -
CDR3aa: CSSSLVGGPDTQYF
CDR3nt: TGTTCCAGCAGCTTAGTGGGGGGGCCAGATACGCAGTATTTT

j_gene: TRBJ2-2
d_gene: TRBD1
v_gene: TRBV11-1
abundance: -
CDR3aa: CASSLEGTANTGELFF
CDR3nt: TGTGCCAGCAGCCTAGAGGGGACAGCGAACACCGGGGAGCTGTTTTTT

j_gene: TRBJ1-1
d_gene: -
v_gene: TRBV6-1
abundance: -
CDR3aa: CASGRGGLDTEAFF
CDR3nt: TGTGCCAGTGGGAGGGGGGGGCTCGACACTGAAGCTTTCTTT

j_gene: TRBJ1-1
d_gene: TRBD1
v_gene: TRBV9
abundance: once
CDR3aa: CASSLGQGETEAFF
CDR3nt: TGTGCCAGCAGCTTGGGACAGGGTGAAACTGAAGCTTTCTTT

j_gene: TRBJ2-3
d_gene: -
v_gene: TRBV27
abundance: once
CDR3aa: CASSLGLSTDTQYF
CDR3nt: TGTGCCAGCAGTTTAGGACTATCCACAGATACGCAGTATTTT

j_gene: TRBJ1-3
d_gene: -
v_gene: TRBV23-1
abundance: -
CDR3aa: CASTPGLRDTIYF
CDR3nt: TGCGCCAGCACCCCGGGACTACGGGACACCATATATTTT

j_gene: TRBJ2-5
d_gene: -
v_gene: TRBV11-2
abundance: once
CDR3aa: CASSLEQGQETQYF
CDR3nt: TGTGCCAGCAGCTTAGAGCAGGGCCAAGAGACCCAGTACTTC

j_gene: TRBJ2-2
d_gene: -
v_gene: TRBV27
abundance: -
CDR3aa: CASSASRSGELFF
CDR3nt: TGTGCCAGCAGTGCCTCTAGGTCCGGGGAGCTGTTTTTT

j_gene: TRBJ1-6
d_gene: -
v_gene: TRBV7-9
abundance: -
CDR3aa: CASSYRVVDSPLHF
CDR3nt: TGTGCCAGCAGCTACAGGGTTGTTGATTCACCCCTCCACTTT